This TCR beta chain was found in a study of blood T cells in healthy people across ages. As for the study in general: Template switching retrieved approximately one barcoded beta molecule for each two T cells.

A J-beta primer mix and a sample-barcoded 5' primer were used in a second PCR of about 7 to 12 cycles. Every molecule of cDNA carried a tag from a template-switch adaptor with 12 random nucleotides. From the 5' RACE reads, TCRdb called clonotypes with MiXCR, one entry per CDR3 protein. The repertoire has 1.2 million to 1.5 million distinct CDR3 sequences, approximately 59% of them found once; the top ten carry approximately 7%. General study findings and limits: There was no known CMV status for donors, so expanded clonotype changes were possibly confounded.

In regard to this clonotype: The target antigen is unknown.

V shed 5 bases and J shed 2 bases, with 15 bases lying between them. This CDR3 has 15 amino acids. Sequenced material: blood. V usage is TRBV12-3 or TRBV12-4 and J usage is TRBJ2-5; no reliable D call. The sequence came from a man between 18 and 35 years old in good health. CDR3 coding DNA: TGTGCCAGCAGTGAAGAACCGACCCTTCAAGAGACCCAGTACTTC. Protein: CASSEEPTLQETQYF.